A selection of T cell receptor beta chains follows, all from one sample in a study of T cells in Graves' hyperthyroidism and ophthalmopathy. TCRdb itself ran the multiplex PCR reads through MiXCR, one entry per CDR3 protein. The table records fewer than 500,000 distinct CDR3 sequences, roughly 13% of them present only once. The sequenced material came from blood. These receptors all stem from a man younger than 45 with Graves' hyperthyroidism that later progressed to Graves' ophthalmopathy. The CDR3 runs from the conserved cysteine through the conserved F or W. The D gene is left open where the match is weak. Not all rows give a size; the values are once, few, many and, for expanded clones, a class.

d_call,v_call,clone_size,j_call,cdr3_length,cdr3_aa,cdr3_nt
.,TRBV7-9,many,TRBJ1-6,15,CASQGGGPSNSPLHF,TGTGCCAGTCAGGGAGGTGGGCCCTCTAATTCACCCCTCCACTTT
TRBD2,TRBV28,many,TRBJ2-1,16,CASRPGLAGGASEQFF,TGTGCCAGCAGGCCGGGACTAGCGGGGGGGGCAAGTGAGCAGTTCTTC
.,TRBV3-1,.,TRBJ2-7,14,CASSQDPELYEQYF,TGTGCCAGCAGCCAAGATCCCGAACTCTACGAGCAGTACTTC
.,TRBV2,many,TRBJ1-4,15,CASKRQDRTNEKLFF,TGTGCCAGCAAACGACAGGATCGAACTAATGAAAAACTGTTTTTT
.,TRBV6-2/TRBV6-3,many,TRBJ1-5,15,CASSYSIGINQPQHF,TGTGCCAGCAGTTACTCGATTGGAATCAATCAGCCCCAGCATTTT
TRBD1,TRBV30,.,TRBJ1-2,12,CAWSGTGDGYTF,TGTGCCTGGTCCGGGACAGGGGACGGCTACACCTTC
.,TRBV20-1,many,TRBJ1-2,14,CSASDVTPPYGYTF,TGCAGTGCTAGTGATGTCACCCCTCCTTATGGCTACACCTTC
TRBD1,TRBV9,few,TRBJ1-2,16,CASSLARQGVKYGYTF,TGTGCCAGCAGCTTAGCGCGACAGGGGGTGAAGTATGGCTACACCTTC
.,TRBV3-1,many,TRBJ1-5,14,CASSQGAGNQPQHF,TGTGCCAGCAGCCAAGGTGCGGGGAATCAGCCCCAGCATTTT
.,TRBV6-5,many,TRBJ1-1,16,CASSYSIRWMNTEAFF,TGTGCCAGCAGTTACTCGATCAGATGGATGAACACTGAAGCTTTCTTT
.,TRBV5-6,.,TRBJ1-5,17,CASSTQQGAGNYQPQHF,TGTGCCAGCAGCACCCAACAGGGTGCAGGGAACTATCAGCCCCAGCATTTT
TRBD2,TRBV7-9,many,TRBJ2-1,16,CASSWRGTSGGNEQFF,TGTGCCAGCAGCTGGCGGGGGACTAGCGGGGGCAATGAGCAGTTCTTC
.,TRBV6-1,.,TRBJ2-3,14,CASRTGRGTDTQYF,TGTGCCAGCAGAACGGGTCGAGGGACAGATACGCAGTATTTT
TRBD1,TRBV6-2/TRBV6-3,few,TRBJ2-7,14,CASTPSGGSYEQYF,TGTGCCAGCACCCCTTCAGGGGGCTCCTACGAGCAGTACTTC
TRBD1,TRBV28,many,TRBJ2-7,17,CASSTLVTGTLSPEQYF,TGTGCCAGCAGTACCCTAGTGACAGGGACCTTGTCCCCCGAGCAGTACTTC
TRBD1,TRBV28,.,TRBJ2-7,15,CASSTRTGAYYEQYF,TGTGCCAGCAGTACACGGACAGGTGCCTACTACGAGCAGTACTTC